The 27 T cell receptor beta chains reported below all come from one sample, sequenced in a study of blood T cell repertoires in COVID-19. Sequencing used immunoSEQ multiplex PCR; TCRdb keeps in-frame clones, though not all of them. The data show 55,000 to 65,000 clones, about 90% seen once. Source material: peripheral blood. These TCRs come from a man between 60 and 75 years old with acute or convalescent COVID-19.

This chain joins TRBV5-1 and TRBJ1-2; no clear D gene. This CDR3 is 13 amino acids long. Germline CDR1 reads SGHRS; CDR2 reads YFSETQ. Trimming cost V 4 bases and J 5 bases, with 12 bases left between them. CDR3 sequence reads: CASSPSSGYGYTF. The CDR3 bases are TGCGCCAGCAGCCCTAGTTCGGGATATGGCTACACCTTC. Drawing the rest from reference TRBV5-1 and TRBJ1-2, the complete variable domain is KAGVTQTPRYLIKTRGQQVTLSCSPISGHRSVSWYQQTPGQGLQFLFEYFSETQRNKGNFPGRFSGRQFSNSRSEMNVSTLELGDSALYLCASSPSSGYGYTFGSGTRLTVV.

The genes are TRBV9 and TRBJ2-7; TRBD2 aligns across 8 bases. Germline CDR1 SGDLS, CDR2 YYNGEE. Losses at the gene ends were 1 base for V and 4 bases for J; bases not matched to a gene: 1. This CDR3 has 13 residues. CDR3 loop: CASSVLAGYEQYF. The CDR3 coding sequence is TGTGCCAGCAGCGTACTAGCGGGTTACGAGCAGTACTTC.

The rearrangement links TRBV7-9 to TRBJ2-3; maybe TRBD2 (5 bases). Germline-derived CDR1 and CDR2 are SEHNR and FQNEAQ (reference sequence). This CDR3 spans 16 amino acids. Trimming removed 5 bases from V and 4 bases from J, with 19 bases in between. The CDR3 region is CASSSLGRTEADTQYF. For the CDR3, the DNA is TGTGCCAGCAGCAGCCTCGGACGGACGGAGGCAGATACGCAGTATTTT.

This clone turned up a few times. The chain is built from TRBV9 and TRBJ1-1; a weak D match, TRBD1 (6 bases). V shed 3 bases and J shed 6 bases, with 15 bases lying between them. The length of the CDR3 is 14 residues. Germline V gene lookup returns CDR1 SGDLS and CDR2 YYNGEE. The CDR3 loop reads CASSAGTLGAEAFF. CDR3 DNA: TGTGCCAGCAGCGCCGGGACATTAGGGGCTGAAGCTTTCTTT.

The chain uses TRBV29-1 and TRBJ2-1; D unclear. This CDR3 is built from 12 residues. Germline V gene sequence: CDR1 SQVTM, CDR2 ANQGSEA. The ends were cut back, 6 bases at V and 3 bases at J, with 9 bases in the middle. In DNA form, the CDR3 reads TGCAGCGTCCCACTACACTACAATGAGCAGTTCTTC. This codes for CSVPLHYNEQFF.

The V gene is TRBV18, the J gene TRBJ1-5; D is undetermined. Between the trimmed V and J ends, which lost 2 bases and 1 base, there was a span of 9 bases. Germline values: CDR1 KGHSH, CDR2 LQKENI. This CDR3 is built from 15 residues. In nucleotides, the CDR3 is TGTGCCAGCTCACCAGAGGGTCGGAGCAATCAGCCCCAGCATTTT. Its translation: CASSPEGRSNQPQHF. The full variable domain, its missing parts supplied by reference TRBV18 and TRBJ1-5, is NAGVMQNPRHLVRRRGQEARLRCSPMKGHSHVYWYRQLPEEGLKFMVYLQKENIIDESGMPKERFSAEFPKEGPSILRIQQVVRGDSAAYFCASSPEGRSNQPQHFGDGTRLSIL.

The J gene is TRBJ2-1, the V gene TRBV13; no reliable D call. The CDR3 contains 15 residues. Per the germline V gene, CDR1 is PRHDT and CDR2 is FYEKMQ (reference sequence). The V end was cut by 3 bases, the J end by 5 bases, with 14 bases between. CDR3 amino acids: CASSFTVNINNEQFF. In nucleotides, the CDR3 is TGTGCCAGCAGCTTTACGGTGAATATCAACAATGAGCAGTTCTTC. Filled out from reference TRBV13 and TRBJ2-1, the complete variable domain reads AAGVIQSPRHLIKEKRETATLKCYPIPRHDTVYWYQQGPGQDPQFLISFYEKMQSDKGSIPDRFSAQQFSDYHSELNMSSLELGDSALYFCASSFTVNINNEQFFGPGTRLTVL.

This clone has just a few counts. J is TRBJ1-5 and V is TRBV28; possible D gene TRBD1, 5 bases. V lost 6 bases, J lost 4 bases, and 10 bases lay in between. Germline lookup yields CDR1 MDHEN and CDR2 SYDVKM. This CDR3 has 13 amino acids. CDR3 in amino acids: CASRSGGNQPQHF. The CDR3 DNA reads as TGTGCCAGCAGGTCGGGGGGAAATCAGCCCCAGCATTTT. The full variable domain, with the rest looked up from reference TRBV28 and TRBJ1-5, is DVKVTQSSRYLVKRTGEKVFLECVQDMDHENMFWYRQDPGLGLRLIYFSYDVKMKEKGDIPEGYSVSREKKERFSLILESASTNQTSMYLCASRSGGNQPQHFGDGTRLSIL.

The chain uses TRBV30 and TRBJ1-2; 7 positions agree with TRBD1. The germline CDR1 and CDR2 sequences are GTSNPN and SVGIG (reference sequence). The CDR3 has 15 residues. J gave up 1 base and V 0 bases, and 5 bases lay outside the gene matches. The CDR3 region has the DNA TGTGCCTGGAGTGTACGGGACAGCGATAACTATGGCTACACCTTC. Encoded protein: CAWSVRDSDNYGYTF.

The chain combines TRBV5-1 with TRBJ2-5; 13 nucleotides match TRBD2. V was clipped by 1 base and J by 4 bases; unmatched bases: 1. Germline assignment: CDR1 SGHRS and CDR2 YFSETQ. The CDR3 spans 15 residues. The DNA for the CDR3 is TGCGCCAGCAGCTTGAGGACTAGCGGGAGAGAGACCCAGTACTTC. Its translation is CASSLRTSGRETQYF.

The chain couples TRBV18 to TRBJ2-1, with 9 positions matching TRBD2. The V and J ends lost 1 base and 2 bases, in that order; junction bases with no gene match: 0. The CDR3 consists of 15 residues. Per germline, CDR1 KGHSH and CDR2 LQKENI. The CDR3 is CASSPLAGAYNEQFF. DNA for the CDR3: TGTGCCAGCTCACCACTAGCGGGAGCCTACAATGAGCAGTTCTTC.

The chain couples TRBV2 to TRBJ1-6; 8 bases fit TRBD1. Germline CDR1 is SNHLY and CDR2 is FYNNEI. The CDR3 contains 14 residues. V dropped 3 bases and J dropped 13; count of bases not matched to a gene: 8. CDR3 nucleotides: TGTGCCAGCAGTGATAGGACAGGGATTGAGCCCCTCCACTTT. This sequence encodes CASSDRTGIEPLHF.

J is TRBJ2-2 and V is TRBV10-1, with D possibly matching TRBD1 (6 bases). The V gene lost 10 bases and the J gene lost 1 base, with 10 bases spanning the gap. This CDR3 region has 13 residues. Germline V gene sequence: CDR1 WNHNN, CDR2 SYGVQD (reference sequence). The CDR3 here is CAIGQKNTGELFF. Written as DNA, the CDR3 is TGCGCCATCGGACAGAAGAACACCGGGGAGCTGTTTTTT.

The rearrangement joins TRBV24-1 to TRBJ2-2; D may be TRBD1 (5 bases). The CDR3 is 14 residues long. Germline V lookup: CDR1 KGHDR, CDR2 SFDVKD. V lost 6 bases and J lost 10, with 17 bases in between. The CDR3 spells CATSLRGTVPELFF. Here the CDR3 DNA reads TGTGCCACCAGTTTAAGGGGCACGGTCCCGGAGCTGTTTTTT.

V and J are TRBV4-1 and TRBJ1-1; D remains unclear. The CDR3 runs 14 residues. V lost 4 bases, J lost 0 bases, and 9 bases lay in between. Germline CDR1 MGHRA, CDR2 YSYEKL. The CDR3 sequence: CASSPSRVNTEAFF. DNA for the CDR3: TGCGCCAGCAGCCCCTCCCGTGTGAACACTGAAGCTTTCTTT.

The chain recombines TRBV11-2 with TRBJ2-3; no reliable D call. CDR3 size: 13 residues. Germline values: CDR1 SGHAT, CDR2 FQNNGV. V was shortened by 4 bases and J by 4 bases, with 9 bases between the two germline ends. CDR3 DNA: TGTGCCAGCAGCTCCCTAGTCTCAGATACGCAGTATTTT. Amino acid sequence: CASSSLVSDTQYF.

The chain is built from TRBV28 and TRBJ1-4; perhaps TRBD1 as D (5 bases). The CDR3 has 14 amino acids. V was cut by 4 bases and J by 8 bases, with 14 bases left in between. The germline CDR1 and CDR2 sequences are MDHEN and SYDVKM. This chain's CDR3 is CASSSFRGGEKLFF. The CDR3 DNA follows: TGTGCCAGCAGTTCATTTCGGGGGGGGGAAAAACTGTTTTTT.

V gene TRBV19 combines with J gene TRBJ1-1, with TRBD1 identical over 10 bases. J gave up 6 bases and V 1 base, and 14 bases lay outside the gene matches. The CDR3 loop spans 18 amino acids. Per the germline V gene, CDR1 is LNHDA and CDR2 is SQIVND (reference sequence). CDR3 loop: CASSIGDRGAKKRSEAFF. The CDR3 DNA reads as TGTGCCAGTAGTATAGGGGACAGGGGCGCGAAGAAACGCTCTGAAGCTTTCTTT.

The genes are TRBV5-6 and TRBJ1-2; 7 bases align to TRBD1. The V and J ends lost 8 bases and 3 bases, in that order; junction bases with no gene match: 16. The CDR3 is 16 residues long. Germline assignment: CDR1 SGHDT and CDR2 YYEEEE. CDR3 sequence: CASPGEDGTAHYGYTF. CDR3 DNA sequence: TGTGCCAGTCCGGGGGAAGACGGGACAGCCCACTATGGCTACACCTTC.

The chain carries TRBV9 and TRBJ1-1; 8 positions agree with TRBD1. This CDR3 contains 15 residues. The germline gives CDR1 SGDLS, CDR2 YYNGEE. V gave up 0 bases and J gave up 7 bases; unmatched junction bases: 8. CDR3 amino acids: CASSVDWTGRFEAFF. CDR3 coding DNA: TGTGCCAGCAGCGTAGATTGGACAGGGAGGTTTGAAGCTTTCTTT.

This clone was recorded once. The CDR3 protein is CASSSGTGTYGYTF. The CDR3 nucleotides are TGTGCCAGCAGTTCGGGGACAGGGACCTATGGCTACACCTTC. The rearrangement joins TRBV27 to TRBJ1-2; 9 bases are shared with TRBD1. CDR3 length equals 14 residues. Germline V lookup: CDR1 MNHEY, CDR2 SMNVEV (reference sequence). The junction had 4 bases not matched to a gene; V was cut back by 4 bases and J by 4 bases.

The rearrangement uses TRBV27 and TRBJ2-4; the match to TRBD1 covers 8 bases. The J segment lost 8 bases and the V segment lost 4 bases, leaving 7 bases of the junction unmatched. The CDR3 sequence is 14 residues long. Germline CDR1 and CDR2: MNHEY and SMNVEV (reference sequence). CDR3 sequence (DNA): TGTGCCAGCAGTTCGAGGACAGGGATCGACATTCAGTACTTC. It encodes CASSSRTGIDIQYF.

The gene calls are TRBV28 and TRBJ1-5; D might be TRBD1 (5 bases). V was cut by 8 bases and J by 7 bases, with 18 bases left in between. CDR1 and CDR2 from the germline V gene are MDHEN and SYDVKM. The CDR3 runs to 14 residues. This chain's CDR3 is CASLMGGGGQPQHF. The CDR3 region has the DNA TGTGCCAGCCTCATGGGGGGAGGAGGGCAGCCCCAGCATTTT.

The gene calls are TRBV11-2 and TRBJ1-2, with D maybe TRBD1 (6 bases). CDR1 and CDR2 from the germline V gene are SGHAT and FQNNGV. Trimming cost V 5 bases and J 4 bases, with 14 bases left between them. This CDR3 has 14 residues. This CDR3 is CASSTGGQSYGYTF. The CDR3 bases are TGTGCCAGCAGCACGGGGGGGCAGTCCTATGGCTACACCTTC.

J is TRBJ2-4 and V is TRBV30; TRBD2 agrees at 10 bases. V lost 3 bases, J lost 2 bases, and 4 bases stayed unmatched. The CDR3 runs to 15 residues. CDR1 and CDR2 from the germline V gene are GTSNPN and SVGIG (reference sequence). CDR3 nucleotide sequence: TGTGCCTGGAGGGGGACTAGCGAGTCCAAAAACATTCAGTACTTC. Its protein is CAWRGTSESKNIQYF.

The CDR3 DNA follows: TGTGCCAGCAGTAGGACTAGCGGGGCCTTGATCCATGAGCAGTTCTTC. Its protein product is CASSRTSGALIHEQFF. The chain uses TRBV28 and TRBJ2-1; 12 bases agree with TRBD2. The CDR3 has 16 residues. J lost 8 bases, V lost 5 bases, and 10 bases had no gene match. Germline lookup yields CDR1 MDHEN and CDR2 SYDVKM.

V and J are TRBV10-2 and TRBJ1-4, with D tentatively TRBD1 (6 bases). Germline V gene sequence: CDR1 WSHSY, CDR2 SAAADI. CDR3 length equals 17 residues. Trimming shortened V by 3 bases and J by 3 bases, and 17 bases separated the two germline ends. Here the CDR3 DNA reads TGCGCCAGCAGTGACCATAACACAGGGACGGCTAATGAAAAACTGTTTTTT. It specifies CASSDHNTGTANEKLFF.